This entry lists 7 T cell receptor beta chains sequenced from one sample in a study of tumor-infiltrating lymphocytes in oesophageal squamous cell carcinoma. One entry per CDR3 protein, called by TCRdb with MiXCR from the PCR reads. Of thousands of distinct CDR3 sequences listed, about 15% are singletons. The sequenced sample was normal esophageal tissue next to the tumor. Receptors were obtained from a male donor with esophageal squamous cell carcinoma.

In its sample, this clonotype was seen a few times. V is TRBV2 and J is TRBJ1-1; TRBD1 aligns across 7 bases. Germline V gene sequence: CDR1 SNHLY, CDR2 FYNNEI. Trimming took 6 bases from V and 4 from J; bases not matched to a gene: 8. This CDR3 has 14 residues. For the CDR3, the DNA is TGTGCCAGCAGCCTTGGGACAGCCCCCACTGAAGCTTTCTTT. It translates to CASSLGTAPTEAFF.

This clonotype is medium-sized. The rearrangement uses TRBV6-1 and TRBJ1-5; a weak D match, TRBD1 (6 bases). The CDR3 sequence is 15 residues long. The V and J ends lost 4 bases and 3 bases respectively, with 13 bases between them. Germline CDR1 reads MNHNS; CDR2 reads SASEGT. CDR3: CASSVGGGLNQPQHF. The DNA of the CDR3 is TGTGCCAGCAGTGTTGGGGGGGGCCTCAATCAGCCCCAGCATTTT.

Judged by abundance, this clonotype is medium-sized. The chain couples TRBV5-4 to TRBJ2-1; TRBD2 matches at 7 bases. The V segment lost 4 bases and the J segment 7 bases; nucleotides outside the gene matches: 5. In germline, CDR1 is SGHNT, CDR2 YYREEE (reference sequence). The CDR3 is 13 residues long. CDR3 amino acids: CASSPQAGNEQFF. CDR3 sequence (DNA): TGTGCCAGCAGCCCGCAAGCGGGGAATGAGCAGTTCTTC.

This clonotype was observed many times. A much larger clonotype is one base distant, so this may be a read error. This chain links TRBV10-2 with TRBJ2-5; D not certain. Trimming took 2 bases from V and 11 from J, leaving 15 bases between them. This CDR3 contains 13 residues. Germline lookup yields CDR1 WSHSY and CDR2 SAAADI. The CDR3 DNA follows: TGCGCCAGCAGTGAGCTCGAGTACAATGAGCAGTACTTC. This sequence encodes CASSELEYNEQYF.

This sequence joins TRBV27 and TRBJ2-2; possibly TRBD1 for D (5 bases). Germline V gene sequence: CDR1 MNHEY, CDR2 SMNVEV (reference sequence). This CDR3 region has 16 residues. V lost 1 base and J lost 6, with 15 bases in between. The CDR3 DNA reads TGTGCCAGCAGTTTATTAGTACTGGGGCGCCCCGGGGAGCTGTTTTTT. It is translated as CASSLLVLGRPGELFF.

This rearrangement joins TRBV2 to TRBJ1-2, with a possible D match to TRBD1 (5 bases). CDR1 and CDR2 (germline): SNHLY, FYNNEI. The CDR3 is 20 residues long. V gave up 2 bases and J gave up 0 bases, with 25 bases separating them. The CDR3 region has the DNA TGTGCCAGCAGTGAACTGAGGCTGGGGGGGTACACACAAACTAACTATGGCTACACCTTC. It codes for CASSELRLGGYTQTNYGYTF.

There are a few counts of this clonotype. The rearrangement uses TRBV27 and TRBJ1-1; D might be TRBD1 (5 bases). The CDR3 totals 14 residues. Per germline, CDR1 MNHEY and CDR2 SMNVEV (reference sequence). V lost 5 bases, J lost 3 bases, and 13 bases lay in between. This chain's CDR3 is CASSPRGWDTEAFF. The CDR3, as DNA: TGTGCCAGCAGTCCTAGGGGTTGGGACACTGAAGCTTTCTTT.